This T cell receptor beta chain is from a study of T cells after yellow fever vaccination. TCRdb re-called the 5' RACE reads with MiXCR, one entry per CDR3 protein. The sample carries hundreds of thousands of distinct CDR3 sequences, 7% to 10% recorded once. This clonotype showed up many times. Germline CDR1 SEHNR, CDR2 FQNEAQ (reference sequence). The CDR3 has 16 amino acids. V shed 5 bases, J shed 4 bases, and the junction held 9 bases outside the gene matches. Sequences were derived from PBMCs, sampled about 41 days after the first yellow fever vaccination. The chain recombines TRBV7-9 with TRBJ2-3; 10 nucleotides align to TRBD1. This TCR was sampled from a man aged 18 to 29 who received the YFV17D yellow fever vaccine. The CDR3 DNA reads as TGTGCCAGCAGCCACTCCGGACAGGGGGTGGCAGATACGCAGTATTTT. Amino acids: CASSHSGQGVADTQYF. Full variable domain (outside the CDR3, taken from reference TRBV7-9 and TRBJ2-3): DTGVSQNPRHKITKRGQNVTFRCDPISEHNRLYWYRQTLGQGPEFLTYFQNEAQLEKSRLLSDRFSAERPKGSFSTLEIQRTEQGDSAMYLCASSHSGQGVADTQYFGPGTRLTVL.